This record looks at one TCR beta chain sequence and its context. The CDR3 spans 14 residues. Trimming cost V 2 bases and J 8 bases; bases outside gene matches: 6. Germline CDR1 and CDR2: MNHEY and SVGEGT. Generated by immunoSEQ multiplex PCR, the TCRdb table keeps only in-frame clones and is missing some. Of some 310,000 clones in the sample, just under 90% were seen once. The sample is drawn from a study of blood T cell repertoires in COVID-19. Those enrolled, adults aged 18 to 89 years, came from fewer than 25 US areas. Which cohort a participant joined came from the clinical history participants gave. Cohort 3 recovery required two negative PCRs, clearance, or symptom resolution.

The receptor's source is a young woman who had recovered from COVID-19. The chain links TRBV6-2 or TRBV6-3 to TRBJ1-1; 9 nucleotides align to TRBD1. The specimen was PBMCs or T cells enriched from blood (not recorded which). The CDR3 protein is CASSYVTGGAEAFF. The CDR3 DNA follows: TGTGCCAGCAGTTACGTGACAGGGGGTGCAGAAGCTTTCTTT.